One sample yielded the 32 T cell receptor beta chains listed below, sequenced in a study. One entry per CDR3 protein results from TCRdb running MiXCR on the 5' RACE reads. The table lists around 43,000 distinct CDR3 sequences, approximately 17% of them singletons, with approximately 3% in the top ten. Sequenced input: naive CD4+ T cells sorted from a lymph node. Specified subset: naive CD4+ T cells, CD4+CD45RA+CD25-. The receptors come from a female donor with breast cancer.

The V call is TRBV6-2 or TRBV6-3, the J call TRBJ2-1, with 11 bases identical to TRBD2. This CDR3 contains 16 residues. V trimming: 5 bases; J trimming: 4 bases; junction bases outside the gene matches: 7. Germline V CDR1 and CDR2: MNHEY, SVGEGT. The CDR3 loop reads CASSTISGGEYNEQFF. The CDR3 DNA reads TGTGCCAGCAGTACCATTAGCGGGGGGGAGTACAATGAGCAGTTCTTC.

This clonotype was observed once. The junction differs from germline at one of its ends, possibly a read error. This chain joins TRBV5-1 and TRBJ2-2; maybe TRBD1 (6 bases). Per germline, CDR1 SGHRS and CDR2 YFSETQ. The CDR3 is made up of 14 amino acids. The CDR3 DNA sequence: TGCGCCAGCGGCCAGGGGACGAACACCGGGGAGCTGGTTTTT. Protein: CASGQGTNTGELVF.

The chain joins TRBV4-3 to TRBJ1-5; the D is unclear. The length of the CDR3 is 14 residues. In germline, CDR1 is LGHNA, CDR2 YSLEER. Trimming stripped 6 bases from V and 9 bases from J, with 18 bases between. The CDR3 nucleotides read TGCGCCAGCAGTCGCCGGCGGGGAGAAGGGCCCCAGCATTTT. This encodes CASSRRRGEGPQHF.

The J gene is TRBJ1-4, the V gene TRBV29-1, with D possibly TRBD1 on 5 matching bases. The V gene's germline CDR1 is SQVTM and CDR2 ANQGSEA. V dropped 7 bases and J dropped 6 bases, with 15 bases sitting between them. CDR3 length equals 13 residues. CDR3 region: CSARGGSDEKLFF. DNA for the CDR3: TGCAGCGCCCGTGGGGGTAGCGATGAAAAACTGTTTTTT. The full variable domain, rest sourced from reference TRBV29-1 and TRBJ1-4, is SAVISQKPSRDICQRGTSLTIQCQVDSQVTMMFWYRQQPGQSLTLIATANQGSEATYESGFVIDKFPISRPNLTFSTLTVSNMSPEDSSIYLCSARGGSDEKLFFGSGTQLSVL.

This clonotype was counted only a few times. This chain connects TRBV5-1 to TRBJ1-1; D call uncertain. Germline V gene lookup returns CDR1 SGHRS and CDR2 YFSETQ. V was shortened by 4 bases and J by 1 base, with 8 bases between the two germline ends. The CDR3 is 13 residues long. The chain's CDR3 is CASSENQNTEAFF. The CDR3, as DNA: TGCGCCAGCAGCGAAAACCAGAACACTGAAGCTTTCTTT.

This clonotype was counted only a few times. The genes are TRBV6-5 and TRBJ2-3, with 10 bases identical to TRBD2. The J segment lost 2 bases and the V segment lost 3 bases, leaving 2 bases of the junction unmatched. Germline loops: CDR1 MNHEY, CDR2 SVGAGI. The length of the CDR3 is 15 residues. CDR3 nucleotide sequence: TGTGCCAGCAGTTATGGGACTAGCGACACAGATACGCAGTATTTT. It is translated as CASSYGTSDTDTQYF.

This clonotype appeared many times. The chain combines TRBV5-1 with TRBJ2-2; D ambiguous. V was trimmed by 0 bases and J by 3 bases, leaving 9 bases between them. This CDR3 is 15 amino acids long. In germline, CDR1 is SGHRS, CDR2 YFSETQ. The CDR3 region is CASSLDGSYTGELFF. CDR3 DNA: TGCGCCAGCAGCTTGGATGGGTCCTACACCGGGGAGCTGTTTTTT.

This clonotype was seen at least ten times. The chain has TRBV7-9 and TRBJ2-2, with a possible D match to TRBD2 (5 bases). V was trimmed by 1 base and J by 1 base, leaving 10 bases between them. This CDR3 is built from 16 residues. Germline V CDR1 and CDR2: SEHNR, FQNEAQ (reference sequence). CDR3 DNA: TGTGCCAGCAGCTTAGACGGGATCAAGAACACCGGGGAGCTGTTTTTT. Translation gives CASSLDGIKNTGELFF.

V is TRBV7-8 and J is TRBJ2-7, with no clear D. Germline V gene data show CDR1 as SGHVS and CDR2 as FQNEAQ. This CDR3 spans 13 amino acids. Between the trimmed V and J ends, which lost 2 bases and 2 bases, there was a span of 7 bases. CDR3 in amino acids: CASSLRSAYEQYF. The CDR3 DNA reads TGTGCCAGCAGCTTAAGAAGCGCCTACGAGCAGTACTTC.

This clonotype was seen more than once but under ten times. The J gene is TRBJ2-6, the V gene TRBV7-9; no definite D call. The CDR3 is 15 amino acids. The V and J ends lost 4 bases and 0 bases respectively, with 7 bases between them. CDR1 is SEHNR and CDR2 is FQNEAQ in the germline V gene (reference sequence). In nucleotides, the CDR3 is TGTGCCAGCAGCTCCTATTACTCTGGGGCCAACGTCCTGACTTTC. It is translated as CASSSYYSGANVLTF.

The table lists this clonotype with a count of one. This may arise from a read error, as a much more abundant clone is one base away. This sequence joins TRBV6-2 or TRBV6-3 and TRBJ1-1; D not resolved. Germline CDR1 is MNHEY and CDR2 is SVGEGT. This CDR3 contains 12 residues. This CDR3 is CAGSPGLGEAFF. Here the CDR3 DNA reads TGTGCCGGCAGTCCGGGGTTGGGTGAAGCTTTCTTT.

This clonotype came up a few times. V is TRBV5-6 and J is TRBJ1-5, with TRBD1 matching 9 bases. The CDR3 spans 17 residues. CDR1 SGHDT and CDR2 YYEEEE come from the germline V gene. V trimming: 2 bases; J trimming: 4 bases; junction bases outside the gene matches: 10. The chain's CDR3 is CASSLLTPGTGNQPQHF. The DNA of the CDR3 is TGTGCCAGCAGCTTACTAACCCCCGGGACAGGGAATCAGCCCCAGCATTTT.

This clonotype has just a few counts. This chain joins TRBV7-9 and TRBJ2-2, with 7 nucleotides matching TRBD2. This CDR3 has 16 residues. CDR1 is SEHNR, CDR2 FQNEAQ, per germline (reference sequence). The V segment lost 6 bases and the J segment 3 bases; nucleotides outside the gene matches: 10. Written as DNA, the CDR3 is TGTGCCAGCAGTCCCAAGGGGACTATCGACACCGGGGAGCTGTTTTTT. Its translation: CASSPKGTIDTGELFF.

The CDR3 region is CASSRITGSSYNEQFF. The CDR3 DNA is TGCGCCAGCAGCCGAATCACAGGGTCCTCCTACAATGAGCAGTTCTTC. This chain uses TRBV4-3 with TRBJ2-1; the D gene is possibly TRBD1 (6 bases). V was cut by 4 bases and J by 0 bases, with 13 bases left in between. Germline values: CDR1 LGHNA, CDR2 YSLEER. This CDR3 is 16 amino acids long.

This clonotype has more than one count but fewer than ten. This chain connects TRBV20-1 to TRBJ1-2; 9 bases agree with TRBD1. The CDR3 extends over 14 amino acids. CDR1 and CDR2 (germline): DFQATT, SNEGSKA (reference sequence). V lost 7 bases to trimming and J lost 8 bases; unmatched junction nucleotides: 14. DNA of the CDR3: TGCAGTGTCCCGGGACAGGGAGAGCTGAGAGGCTACACCTTC. Its translation is CSVPGQGELRGYTF.

As to this clonotype: Just one base apart from a much larger clone, this may be a read error. The chain joins TRBV5-6 to TRBJ1-2; D possibly corresponds to TRBD1 (5 bases). Germline V CDR1 and CDR2: SGHDT, YYEEEE. The CDR3 covers 12 residues. The CDR3 spells CASGLPGRGYTF. CDR3 DNA: TGTGCCAGCGGCTTGCCAGGGAGGGGCTACACCTTC.

This clonotype has a single count. The gene calls are TRBV29-1 and TRBJ2-1; possible D gene TRBD2, 5 bases. The CDR3 spans 14 residues. The V gene's germline CDR1 is SQVTM and CDR2 ANQGSEA. Trimming shortened V by 4 bases and J by 3 bases, and 13 bases separated the two germline ends. CDR3 nucleotides: TGCAGCGTTGGAATCGACTACTACTACAATGAGCAGTTCTTC. Translated: CSVGIDYYYNEQFF.

This clonotype was seen more than once but under ten times. J is TRBJ2-5 and V is TRBV6-6; D perhaps matches TRBD2 (6 bases). The CDR3 contains 13 residues. Trimming cost V 6 bases and J 1 base, with 9 bases left between them. From germline, CDR1 is MNHNY and CDR2 SVGAGI (reference sequence). CDR3 residues: CASRRDLQETQYF. As DNA, the CDR3 is TGTGCCAGCAGGCGGGACCTCCAAGAGACCCAGTACTTC.

Concerning this clonotype itself: A read error may explain this, as a much larger clone is one base away. It is likely a read error, because the conserved phenylalanine at the end of the CDR3 is missing. The chain is built from TRBV5-1 and TRBJ1-2; 9 bases align to TRBD1. This CDR3 has 15 amino acids. CDR1 SGHRS and CDR2 YFSETQ come from the germline V gene. J lost 7 bases, V lost 0 bases, and 7 bases had no gene match. The CDR3, as DNA: TGCGCCAGCAGCTTGGTGAGCGGGACAGGGTCTGGCTACACCTAC. Protein product: CASSLVSGTGSGYTY.

This clonotype came up a few times. The chain uses TRBV5-1 and TRBJ2-3, with D possibly matching TRBD2 (6 bases). Germline V gene lookup returns CDR1 SGHRS and CDR2 YFSETQ. The V end lost 4 bases, the J end lost 0 bases, and 15 bases lay between the germline ends. This CDR3 comprises 16 residues. Here the CDR3 reads CASSPVLAPSTDTQYF. The CDR3 coding sequence is TGCGCCAGCAGCCCCGTCCTAGCGCCTAGCACAGATACGCAGTATTTT.

J is TRBJ2-7 and V is TRBV6-1; D uncertain. Germline V gene lookup returns CDR1 MNHNS and CDR2 SASEGT. The CDR3 contains 13 residues. Deletions cut 6 bases from V and 2 bases from J, with 11 bases between. Here the CDR3 reads CASRFDVPYEQYF. In DNA, the CDR3 is TGTGCCAGCAGATTCGACGTGCCCTACGAGCAGTACTTC.

This clonotype is medium-sized. The rearrangement joins TRBV5-1 to TRBJ2-1; 8 bases are shared with TRBD2. The germline V gene has CDR1 SGHRS and CDR2 YFSETQ. This CDR3 is 14 amino acids long. Germline trimming cut 4 bases from V and 7 bases from J; bases unmatched to any gene: 7. CDR3 protein: CASSGGASGNEQFF. The DNA of the CDR3 is TGCGCCAGCAGCGGCGGCGCTAGCGGGAATGAGCAGTTCTTC.

Many counts were recorded for this clonotype. This chain uses TRBV29-1 with TRBJ2-5, with a weak D call TRBD2 (6 bases). CDR3 length: 14 residues. Trimming cost V 3 bases and J 6 bases, with 17 bases left between them. Germline CDR1 reads SQVTM; CDR2 reads ANQGSEA. The CDR3 sequence: CSVEGGEAYKTQYF. CDR3 bases: TGCAGCGTTGAGGGCGGGGAGGCATATAAGACCCAGTACTTC.

This clonotype was found a few times. This rearrangement joins TRBV5-1 to TRBJ2-3, with 10 bases matching TRBD2. V shed 5 bases and J 6 bases; nucleotides not matched to a gene: 9. This CDR3 has 15 amino acids. Germline V lookup: CDR1 SGHRS, CDR2 YFSETQ. The CDR3 DNA reads TGCGCCAGCAGTTCTAGCGGGAGCTTCCCCGATACGCAGTATTTT. As protein: CASSSSGSFPDTQYF.

This clonotype showed up many times. This chain uses TRBV4-3 with TRBJ1-1, with D possibly being TRBD1 (6 bases). This CDR3 has 13 amino acids. Germline values: CDR1 LGHNA, CDR2 YSLEER. The ends were cut back, 5 bases at V and 1 base at J, with 8 bases in the middle. CDR3 sequence (DNA): TGCGCCAGCAGCGCGGACAGGAACACTGAAGCTTTCTTT. This encodes CASSADRNTEAFF.

This clonotype was seen a handful of times. The chain carries TRBV5-1 and TRBJ1-2; weak D call: TRBD1 (6 bases). CDR3 length equals 14 residues. Germline V gene sequence: CDR1 SGHRS, CDR2 YFSETQ. Trimming cost V 0 bases and J 8 bases, with 14 bases left between them. The CDR3 region is CASSLGGPGVGYTF. Here the CDR3 DNA reads TGCGCCAGCAGCTTGGGGGGGCCAGGAGTCGGCTACACCTTC. The full variable domain, completed using reference TRBV5-1 and TRBJ1-2, is KAGVTQTPRYLIKTRGQQVTLSCSPISGHRSVSWYQQTPGQGLQFLFEYFSETQRNKGNFPGRFSGRQFSNSRSEMNVSTLELGDSALYLCASSLGGPGVGYTFGSGTRLTVV.

The gene calls are TRBV29-1 and TRBJ1-1; no clear D gene. The CDR3 is 12 residues long. Germline V gene sequence: CDR1 SQVTM, CDR2 ANQGSEA. V was trimmed by 7 bases and J by 3 bases, leaving 12 bases between them. The CDR3 is CSDADGHTEAFF. The DNA of the CDR3 is TGCAGCGACGCAGACGGGCACACTGAAGCTTTCTTT.

V gene TRBV28 combines with J gene TRBJ1-1, with D perhaps matching TRBD1 (6 bases). The germline gives CDR1 MDHEN, CDR2 SYDVKM. V shed 6 bases and J shed 9 bases, with 29 bases lying between them. This CDR3 is built from 17 residues. The CDR3 bases are TGTGCCAGCAGCACCCTACAGGGCCCTGCAGTAGGACGAAAAGCTTTCTTT. Its translation is CASSTLQGPAVGRKAFF.

The chain recombines TRBV11-2 with TRBJ1-5; D unresolved. V shed 5 bases and J shed 0 bases, with 5 bases lying between them. This CDR3 is built from 13 residues. Germline assignment: CDR1 SGHAT and CDR2 FQNNGV. The CDR3 coding sequence is TGTGCCAGCAGCCACCATAGCAATCAGCCCCAGCATTTT. Translation: CASSHHSNQPQHF.

V gene TRBV5-1 combines with J gene TRBJ2-1, with D maybe TRBD1 (6 bases). With 1 base removed from V and 0 bases from J, the gap between germline ends came to 14 bases. This CDR3 has 17 amino acids. In germline, CDR1 is SGHRS, CDR2 YFSETQ. CDR3 DNA: TGCGCCAGCAGCTTGTTTTCAGGGGCCGACTCCTACAATGAGCAGTTCTTC. This encodes CASSLFSGADSYNEQFF.

By sample fraction, this clonotype is medium-sized. This chain links TRBV6-5 with TRBJ1-1; D is ambiguous. This CDR3 contains 13 residues. Trimming shortened V by 7 bases and J by 7 bases, and 16 bases separated the two germline ends. Germline V CDR1 and CDR2: MNHEY, SVGAGI. CDR3 nucleotides: TGTGCCAGCACCAAGGAGGGTTCTGGTGAAGCTTTCTTT. Residues: CASTKEGSGEAFF.

The chain couples TRBV5-1 to TRBJ1-2; perhaps TRBD1 as D (5 bases). Germline V gene data show CDR1 as SGHRS and CDR2 as YFSETQ. The CDR3 covers 13 residues. The V end was cut by 0 bases, the J end by 8 bases, with 11 bases between. The CDR3 bases are TGCGCCAGCAGCTTGGACCAGGGAGACGGCTACACCTTC. Translating gives CASSLDQGDGYTF.